This is a list of T cell receptor beta chains from one sample in a study of blood T cell repertoires in COVID-19. Profiling relied on immunoSEQ multiplex PCR, and the TCRdb table lists in-frame clones only, not all of them. The sample lists fewer than 250,000 clones, more than 70% occurring once. Source material: peripheral blood. Source of these receptors: a man aged 45 to 65 with active or convalescent COVID-19. Both conserved end residues are part of each CDR3. A D gene is named only where the DNA matches it firmly. The size entry is marked missing in some rows and otherwise reads once, few, many or a size class.

J	size	D	V	CDR3	DNA
TRBJ2-7	-	TRBD1	TRBV9	CASSVGGTGREQYF	TGTGCCAGCAGCGTAGGAGGGACAGGGAGAGAGCAGTACTTC
TRBJ1-3	-	TRBD1	TRBV28	CASSPPKGQGASYF	TGTGCCAGCAGTCCACCAAAAGGACAGGGGGCTTCATATTTT
TRBJ2-3	-	-	TRBV7-3	CASSSIPWAGRTDTQYF	TGTGCCAGCAGCTCAATCCCCTGGGCGGGACGCACAGATACGCAGTATTTT
TRBJ2-4	-	TRBD1	TRBV6-5	CASQGPGTGFNIQYF	TGTGCCAGCCAAGGGCCGGGGACAGGGTTTAACATTCAGTACTTC
TRBJ1-1	-	TRBD1	TRBV7-8	CASSQTGDTEAFF	TGTGCCAGCAGCCAAACAGGGGACACTGAAGCTTTCTTT
TRBJ2-7	many	-	TRBV28	CASSLADREGEQYF	TGTGCCAGCAGTTTAGCGGACAGGGAGGGCGAGCAGTACTTC
TRBJ2-7	once	-	TRBV6-5	CASRRDTVAYEQYF	TGTGCCAGCAGACGGGACACTGTAGCCTACGAGCAGTACTTC
TRBJ2-2	few	-	TRBV2	CASAPTGNTGELFF	TGTGCCAGCGCCCCGACAGGGAACACCGGGGAGCTGTTTTTT
TRBJ2-3	-	-	TRBV6-5	CASSYKRLATQYF	TGTGCCAGCAGTTATAAACGACTGGCTACGCAGTATTTT
TRBJ2-5	-	TRBD1	TRBV18	CASSPGDRQETQYF	TGTGCCAGCTCACCAGGGGACAGACAAGAGACCCAGTACTTC
TRBJ1-2	once	-	TRBV5-1	CASSPPTGVYGYTF	TGCGCCAGCAGCCCCCCTACAGGTGTCTATGGCTACACCTTC
TRBJ1-6	-	-	TRBV6-5	CASSGGTDNSPLHF	TGTGCCAGCAGCGGGGGGACGGATAATTCACCCCTCCACTTT
TRBJ1-2	-	-	TRBV6-6	CASSPPRGGYTF	TGTGCCAGCAGCCCCCCCAGAGGTGGCTACACCTTC
TRBJ1-6	-	-	TRBV11-2	CASSFSQINSPLHF	TGTGCCAGCAGCTTTTCCCAGATTAATTCACCCCTCCACTTT
TRBJ1-2	-	TRBD1	TRBV5-6	CASSLGGRDRGVGGYTF	TGTGCCAGCAGCTTGGGAGGCCGGGACAGGGGTGTTGGAGGCTACACCTTC
TRBJ1-5	-	-	TRBV6-1	CASSEARAGGTGNQPQHF	TGTGCCAGCAGTGAAGCGCGGGCGGGGGGAACGGGCAATCAGCCCCAGCATTTT
TRBJ2-1	-	TRBD1	TRBV7-9	CASSLAGQGLKQFF	TGTGCCAGCAGCTTAGCGGGACAGGGCCTTAAGCAGTTCTTC
TRBJ2-1	-	-	TRBV30	CAWSRGTASRYNEQFF	TGTGCCTGGAGCCGCGGGACCGCGTCTCGCTACAATGAGCAGTTCTTC
TRBJ1-4	-	-	TRBV20-1	CSASNEKLFF	TGCAGTGCCTCGAATGAAAAACTGTTTTTT
TRBJ1-2	-	-	TRBV5-1	CASSQGGYNYGYTF	TGCGCCAGCAGCCAAGGGGGTTATAACTATGGCTACACCTTC
TRBJ1-5	-	-	TRBV19	CASNKDRNQPQHF	TGTGCCAGTAACAAGGACAGAAATCAGCCCCAGCATTTT
TRBJ2-3	-	-	TRBV5-1	CASSSTLAGLPDTQYF	TGCGCCAGCAGCTCAACCCTTGCAGGTCTCCCAGATACGCAGTATTTT
TRBJ2-7	-	TRBD1	TRBV28	CASSENHGTGYF	TGTGCCAGCAGTGAGAATCACGGGACAGGGTACTTC
TRBJ2-1	many	-	TRBV18	CASSQDRSYNEQFF	TGTGCCAGCTCACAGGACAGATCCTACAATGAGCAGTTCTTC
TRBJ1-2	-	-	TRBV12-3/TRBV12-4	CASSLDGAYGYTF	TGTGCCAGCAGTTTAGACGGAGCCTATGGCTACACCTTC
TRBJ2-7	-	-	TRBV4-3	CASSPETRSSEQYF	TGCGCCAGCAGCCCCGAGACAAGGTCGTCCGAGCAGTACTTC
TRBJ2-3	-	-	TRBV19	CASSIEGSDTQYF	TGTGCCAGTAGTATAGAGGGCTCAGATACGCAGTATTTT
TRBJ1-5	-	TRBD1	TRBV15	CATRDGQAYSNQPQHF	TGTGCCACCAGAGACGGACAGGCTTATAGCAATCAGCCCCAGCATTTT
TRBJ1-2	-	TRBD1	TRBV11-2	CASSQGQGQANGYTF	TGTGCCAGCAGCCAGGGACAGGGGCAGGCAAATGGCTACACCTTC
TRBJ1-1	-	-	TRBV15	CATSKDRSVNTEAFF	TGTGCCACCAGCAAAGACAGGTCCGTGAACACTGAAGCTTTCTTT
TRBJ1-1	-	TRBD1	TRBV19	CASSIPTQGATEAFF	TGTGCCAGTAGTATACCAACACAGGGGGCGACTGAAGCTTTCTTT
TRBJ2-5	once	-	TRBV6-5	CASSSPPGGTGTQYF	TGTGCCAGCAGTTCCCCGCCAGGGGGGACTGGGACCCAGTACTTC